The next 22 T cell receptor beta chains were all read from a single sample in a study of naive and memory T cell subsets. General study points: A few larger clonotypes appeared in naive repertoires, especially CD8, possibly memory cells re-expressing CD45RA.

Their specific antigens are unknown. The beta constant-region primer was an equimolar mix of two oligonucleotides covering TRBC1 and TRBC2. Ligated cDNA was amplified by four rounds of PCR with nested alpha and beta constant-region primers and SP2. In TCRdb, the UMI-ligation and nested PCR reads were re-called with MiXCR into one record per CDR3 protein. The sample holds 120,000 to 150,000 distinct CDR3 sequences, roughly 23% seen once. Specimen: naive CD4+ T cells from blood. The receptors were gathered from a human donor in good health.

The gene calls are TRBV6-2 or TRBV6-3 and TRBJ2-4; 9 nucleotides align to TRBD1. CDR3 size: 18 residues. Trimming cost V 2 bases and J 8 bases; bases outside gene matches: 16. The germline V gene encodes CDR1 MNHEY and CDR2 SVGEGT. For the CDR3, the DNA is TGTGCCAGCAGTTACGGGACAGGGCGCCCCTCCTTGGGAGACATTCAGTACTTC. Translated, it gives CASSYGTGRPSLGDIQYF.

The table lists this clonotype with many counts. The V gene is TRBV6-6, the J gene TRBJ1-1; D may be TRBD1 (6 bases). The length of the CDR3 is 15 residues. Per germline, CDR1 MNHNY and CDR2 SVGAGI (reference sequence). V lost 6 bases to trimming and J lost 1 base, with 15 bases between them. The CDR3 DNA sequence: TGTGCCAGCAGACCCTCCGGGACAAAGAACACTGAAGCTTTCTTT. It is translated as CASRPSGTKNTEAFF.

This clonotype was seen a few times. The V gene is TRBV3-1, the J gene TRBJ2-7; 10 nucleotides match TRBD2. The CDR3 is 14 amino acids. CDR1 and CDR2 (germline): LGHDT, YNNKEL (reference sequence). V was clipped by 3 bases and J by 4 bases; unmatched bases: 3. In DNA form, the CDR3 reads TGTGCCAGCAGCCATCCTAGCGGGAGATACGAGCAGTACTTC. Protein product: CASSHPSGRYEQYF.

This clonotype was counted at least ten times. V gene TRBV5-1 combines with J gene TRBJ2-3, with 9 bases matching TRBD2. CDR3 size: 16 residues. Germline V gene sequence: CDR1 SGHRS, CDR2 YFSETQ. V lost 1 base to trimming and J lost 6 bases; unmatched junction nucleotides: 9. The CDR3 nucleotides are TGCGCCAGCAGCTTGCGGGCGGGAGGGGCGTCGGATACGCAGTATTTT. It translates to CASSLRAGGASDTQYF.

This clonotype has at least ten counts. V is TRBV12-3 or TRBV12-4 and J is TRBJ1-5, with a possible D match to TRBD1 (6 bases). V lost 0 bases, J lost 2 bases, and 8 bases lay in between. The CDR3 is 15 residues long. CDR3 residues: CASSLAGGGNQPQHF. DNA of the CDR3: TGTGCCAGCAGTTTAGCCGGGGGCGGCAATCAGCCCCAGCATTTT.

This clonotype has more than one count but fewer than ten. This chain joins TRBV12-3 or TRBV12-4 and TRBJ2-4, with a weak D call TRBD2 (6 bases). V was clipped by 5 bases and J by 6 bases, with 14 bases between them. The CDR3 covers 14 residues. The CDR3 bases are TGTGCCAGCAGTATCCACGGGGGTGGAAACATTCAGTACTTC. It encodes CASSIHGGGNIQYF.

In its sample, this clonotype was seen a few times. The chain is built from TRBV7-6 and TRBJ2-3; no firm D call. Germline V gene sequence: CDR1 SGHVS, CDR2 FNYEAQ. The CDR3 loop spans 16 amino acids. V shed 2 bases and J shed 2 bases, with 14 bases lying between them. The CDR3 loop reads CASSLSAGSFTDTQYF. DNA of the CDR3: TGTGCCAGCAGCTTATCGGCAGGAAGTTTCACAGATACGCAGTATTTT.

This clonotype was observed at least ten times. CDR3 bases: TGTGCCAGCAGTCCTAGACAGGGTGCCTACAATGAGCAGTTCTTC. This encodes CASSPRQGAYNEQFF. This chain joins TRBV6-6 and TRBJ2-1, with 7 bases identical to TRBD1. The CDR3 spans 15 residues. V shed 5 bases, J shed 2 bases, and the junction held 6 bases outside the gene matches. CDR1 MNHNY and CDR2 SVGAGI come from the germline V gene (reference sequence).

This clonotype was counted at least ten times. J is TRBJ1-1 and V is TRBV6-2 or TRBV6-3; D is unclear. The V gene's germline CDR1 is MNHEY and CDR2 SVGEGT. Trimming left V 2 bases short and J 0 bases short, with 22 bases between. The length of the CDR3 is 19 residues. The CDR3 reads CASSYLRGISSPMNTEAFF. The CDR3, as DNA: TGTGCCAGCAGTTACCTTCGAGGGATCTCATCCCCCATGAACACTGAAGCTTTCTTT.

The table lists this clonotype with a few counts. This chain connects TRBV9 to TRBJ1-1, with D uncertain. From germline, CDR1 is SGDLS and CDR2 YYNGEE. This CDR3 has 16 amino acids. Trimming took 0 bases from V and 3 from J, leaving 15 bases between them. The CDR3 protein is CASSVGSRVLDTEAFF. The DNA for the CDR3 is TGTGCCAGCAGCGTAGGGAGTAGGGTTCTGGACACTGAAGCTTTCTTT. Looking up the rest from reference TRBV9 and TRBJ1-1 gives the full variable domain: DSGVTQTPKHLITATGQRVTLRCSPRSGDLSVYWYQQSLDQGLQFLIQYYNGEERAKGNILERFSAQQFPDLHSELNLSSLELGDSALYFCASSVGSRVLDTEAFFGQGTRLTVV.

CDR3 in amino acids: CASSATGSSWPQHF. For the CDR3, the DNA is TGTGCCAGCAGCGCAACAGGGAGCAGTTGGCCCCAGCATTTT. This chain connects TRBV9 to TRBJ1-5; D might be TRBD1 (6 bases). Per the germline V gene, CDR1 is SGDLS and CDR2 is YYNGEE. V was cut by 3 bases and J by 9 bases, with 16 bases left in between. The CDR3 is 14 residues long.

The gene calls are TRBV28 and TRBJ2-7; 8 bases map to TRBD1. CDR1 and CDR2 from the germline V gene are MDHEN and SYDVKM. The length of the CDR3 is 14 residues. The V segment lost 3 bases and the J segment 4 bases; nucleotides outside the gene matches: 5. Here the CDR3 DNA reads TGTGCCAGCAGTTTCGGACAGGGTCATTACGAGCAGTACTTC. Amino acids: CASSFGQGHYEQYF.

This chain links TRBV6-1 with TRBJ1-1; perhaps TRBD1 as D (5 bases). The ends were cut back, 7 bases at V and 7 bases at J, with 16 bases in the middle. The CDR3 extends over 13 amino acids. Germline V CDR1 and CDR2: MNHNS, SASEGT. CDR3 region: CASMGEGISEAFF. In DNA, the CDR3 is TGTGCCAGCATGGGGGAGGGGATTAGTGAAGCTTTCTTT.

V usage is TRBV4-1 and J usage is TRBJ1-6; 10 nucleotides align to TRBD1. V shed 4 bases and J 11 bases; nucleotides not matched to a gene: 5. Germline V CDR1 and CDR2: MGHRA, YSYEKL. The CDR3 is 14 residues long. The CDR3 protein is CASSPGQGKAPLHF. CDR3 DNA sequence: TGCGCCAGCAGCCCGGGACAGGGGAAGGCACCCCTCCACTTT.

The chain uses TRBV18 and TRBJ1-5; D may be TRBD1 (5 bases). This CDR3 is 13 amino acids long. CDR1 KGHSH and CDR2 LQKENI come from the germline V gene. V lost 3 bases and J 7 bases, leaving 10 bases between the germline ends. CDR3 sequence reads: CASSPGHYQPQHF. DNA of the CDR3: TGTGCCAGCTCACCCGGACATTACCAGCCCCAGCATTTT.

The table lists this clonotype with many counts. The chain carries TRBV12-5 and TRBJ2-1, with 8 bases lining up with TRBD2. J was trimmed by 9 bases and V by 4 bases; bases with no gene match: 8. The CDR3 totals 14 residues. Per the germline V gene, CDR1 is LGHNT and CDR2 is FRNRAP. This CDR3 is CASGSRPREGEQFF. The DNA of the CDR3 is TGTGCTAGTGGTTCAAGACCTCGGGAGGGTGAGCAGTTCTTC.

The rearrangement joins TRBV6-5 to TRBJ1-1; D is undetermined. The CDR3 is made up of 16 amino acids. Trimming stripped 2 bases from V and 2 bases from J, with 15 bases between. Germline CDR1 MNHEY, CDR2 SVGAGI. The CDR3 DNA sequence: TGTGCCAGCAGTTACGTAGGGCCTCCTTCCAACACTGAAGCTTTCTTT. Protein product: CASSYVGPPSNTEAFF.

The V gene is TRBV9, the J gene TRBJ1-2; 8 bases agree with TRBD1. The germline V gene encodes CDR1 SGDLS and CDR2 YYNGEE. The trim removed 0 bases at V and 6 bases at J, leaving 7 bases unmatched. There are 15 residues in the CDR3. Written as DNA, the CDR3 is TGTGCCAGCAGCGTAGAATCAAGGACAGGGCATGGCTACACCTTC. Protein sequence: CASSVESRTGHGYTF.

The gene calls are TRBV19 and TRBJ1-1, with D possibly being TRBD1 (5 bases). This CDR3 has 14 residues. Trimming removed 6 bases at V and 7 bases at J, with 18 bases between. The germline V gene has CDR1 LNHDA and CDR2 SQIVND (reference sequence). This CDR3 is CASSTRVALSEAFF. In DNA, the CDR3 is TGTGCCAGTAGCACCAGGGTCGCACTAAGTGAAGCTTTCTTT.

The J gene is TRBJ2-3, the V gene TRBV7-8; 8 nucleotides match TRBD2. CDR3 length: 15 residues. Germline loops: CDR1 SGHVS, CDR2 FQNEAQ. V shed 5 bases and J 3 bases; nucleotides not matched to a gene: 7. The CDR3 spells CASSAKRERTDTQYF. The CDR3 coding sequence is TGTGCCAGCAGCGCTAAGCGGGAGCGAACAGATACGCAGTATTTT.

The genes are TRBV20-1 and TRBJ2-5; TRBD2 matches at 9 bases. The CDR3 runs to 16 residues. With V trimmed by 3 bases and J by 7 bases, 15 bases remained unmatched. The germline V gene encodes CDR1 DFQATT and CDR2 SNEGSKA (reference sequence). The CDR3 region is CSASLESSGVRGTQYF. The CDR3 DNA reads TGCAGTGCTAGTTTAGAGTCTAGCGGGGTTCGGGGGACCCAGTACTTC.

This chain connects TRBV10-2 to TRBJ2-6; D is ambiguous. V was clipped by 6 bases and J by 2 bases, with 11 bases between them. There are 15 residues in the CDR3. Germline V gives CDR1 WSHSY, CDR2 SAAADI. The CDR3 nucleotides read TGCGCCAGCAGCCAGAGATTGGCTGGGGCCAACGTCCTGACTTTC. Its translation is CASSQRLAGANVLTF.